A selection of T cell receptor beta chains follows, all from one sample in a study of blood T cell repertoires in COVID-19. Clones were read by immunoSEQ multiplex PCR, and TCRdb kept only the in-frame ones, dropping some. The table records around 80,000 clones, about 68% of them present only once. The source material was peripheral blood. The receptor set was obtained from a man aged 50 to 60 with active or convalescent COVID-19. CDR3s include the opening cysteine and the closing phenylalanine or tryptophan. The order of the fields is clone size, J gene, V gene, D gene, CDR3 protein, CDR3 DNA. The D gene is left open where the match is weak. Clone size is stated in some rows and not others, as once, few, many or a class when expanded.

abundance: -; j_gene: TRBJ2-2; v_gene: TRBV9; d_gene: -; CDR3aa: CASSVAVRNTGELFF; CDR3nt: TGTGCCAGCAGCGTAGCGGTTAGAAACACCGGGGAGCTGTTTTTT
abundance: -; j_gene: TRBJ1-2; v_gene: TRBV30; d_gene: -; CDR3aa: CAWSTQGYGYTF; CDR3nt: TGTGCCTGGTCAACTCAGGGCTATGGCTACACCTTC
abundance: -; j_gene: TRBJ1-1; v_gene: TRBV3-1/TRBV3-2; d_gene: TRBD1; CDR3aa: CASSRITGGAFF; CDR3nt: TGTGCCAGCAGCCGGATCACAGGGGGAGCTTTCTTT
abundance: -; j_gene: TRBJ2-1; v_gene: TRBV7-2; d_gene: -; CDR3aa: CASSLAGLAYNEQFF; CDR3nt: TGTGCCAGCAGCTTAGCGGGGCTAGCCTACAATGAGCAGTTCTTC
abundance: few; j_gene: TRBJ1-1; v_gene: TRBV6-4; d_gene: -; CDR3aa: CASSVRSNTEAFF; CDR3nt: TGTGCCAGCAGTGTGCGATCTAACACTGAAGCTTTCTTT
abundance: -; j_gene: TRBJ1-1; v_gene: TRBV6-1; d_gene: TRBD1; CDR3aa: CASSEKQGFFGTEAFF; CDR3nt: TGTGCCAGCAGTGAGAAACAGGGGTTCTTTGGAACTGAAGCTTTCTTT
abundance: -; j_gene: TRBJ1-4; v_gene: TRBV3-1/TRBV3-2; d_gene: -; CDR3aa: CASSPRGRGEKLFF; CDR3nt: TGTGCCAGCAGCCCCCGGGGGCGGGGGGAAAAACTGTTTTTT
abundance: few; j_gene: TRBJ1-1; v_gene: TRBV25-1; d_gene: -; CDR3aa: CASRGTPDLEAFF; CDR3nt: TGTGCCAGCAGAGGGACACCGGACCTAGAAGCTTTCTTT
abundance: once; j_gene: TRBJ2-5; v_gene: TRBV4-2; d_gene: TRBD1; CDR3aa: CASSQDRQGRETQYF; CDR3nt: TGTGCCAGCAGCCAAGATAGACAGGGCCGGGAGACCCAGTACTTC
abundance: few; j_gene: TRBJ1-6; v_gene: TRBV5-1; d_gene: TRBD1; CDR3aa: CASSLGQGAFNSPLHF; CDR3nt: TGCGCCAGCAGCTTAGGACAGGGGGCATTTAATTCACCCCTCCACTTT
abundance: -; j_gene: TRBJ2-1; v_gene: TRBV7-3; d_gene: TRBD2; CDR3aa: CASSLPSGGYNEQFF; CDR3nt: TGTGCCAGCAGCCTACCTAGCGGGGGGTACAATGAGCAGTTCTTC
abundance: -; j_gene: TRBJ2-5; v_gene: TRBV18; d_gene: -; CDR3aa: CASSPLIRSQVETQYF; CDR3nt: TGTGCCAGCTCACCACTGATCAGATCCCAAGTAGAGACCCAGTACTTC
abundance: -; j_gene: TRBJ2-7; v_gene: TRBV5-1; d_gene: -; CDR3aa: CASSIDRSRNEQYF; CDR3nt: TGCGCCAGCAGCATTGACAGGTCTCGGAACGAGCAGTACTTC
abundance: -; j_gene: TRBJ2-5; v_gene: TRBV3-1/TRBV3-2; d_gene: -; CDR3aa: CASSQGIYQEKETQYF; CDR3nt: TGTGCCAGCAGCCAAGGTATCTATCAAGAAAAAGAGACCCAGTACTTC
abundance: -; j_gene: TRBJ1-6; v_gene: TRBV7-9; d_gene: TRBD1; CDR3aa: CASSPDRGGDSPLHF; CDR3nt: TGTGCCAGCAGCCCAGACAGGGGTGGGGATTCACCCCTCCACTTT
abundance: once; j_gene: TRBJ1-1; v_gene: TRBV27; d_gene: TRBD1; CDR3aa: CASRPQGAITEAFF; CDR3nt: TGTGCCAGCAGACCACAGGGGGCGATTACTGAAGCTTTCTTT
abundance: -; j_gene: TRBJ1-6; v_gene: TRBV13; d_gene: -; CDR3aa: CASSLGGEPNSPLHF; CDR3nt: TGTGCCAGCAGCTTAGGCGGGGAACCCAATTCACCCCTCCACTTT
abundance: many; j_gene: TRBJ1-1; v_gene: TRBV7-8; d_gene: TRBD1; CDR3aa: CASSFGVIQGADTEAFF; CDR3nt: TGTGCCAGCAGCTTCGGGGTCATTCAGGGGGCGGACACTGAAGCTTTCTTT
abundance: -; j_gene: TRBJ2-1; v_gene: TRBV6-6; d_gene: -; CDR3aa: CASSPPGTSYNEQFF; CDR3nt: TGTGCCAGCAGTCCACCCGGGACTTCCTACAATGAGCAGTTCTTC
abundance: -; j_gene: TRBJ2-4; v_gene: TRBV3-1/TRBV3-2; d_gene: -; CDR3aa: CASSQARGWDIQYF; CDR3nt: TGTGCCAGCAGCCAAGCCCGGGGTTGGGACATTCAGTACTTC
abundance: -; j_gene: TRBJ2-3; v_gene: TRBV11-1; d_gene: -; CDR3aa: CASSVNPTSTDTQYF; CDR3nt: TGTGCCAGCAGCGTGAACCCCACTAGCACAGATACGCAGTATTTT
abundance: few; j_gene: TRBJ2-7; v_gene: TRBV11-2; d_gene: -; CDR3aa: CASSQSQNSYEQYF; CDR3nt: TGTGCCAGCAGCCAGTCGCAGAACTCCTACGAGCAGTACTTC
abundance: few; j_gene: TRBJ2-7; v_gene: TRBV18; d_gene: TRBD1; CDR3aa: CASSPLGTGGYEQYF; CDR3nt: TGTGCCAGCTCACCACTTGGGACAGGGGGGTACGAGCAGTACTTC
abundance: -; j_gene: TRBJ2-1; v_gene: TRBV6-5; d_gene: TRBD2; CDR3aa: CATVLADNEQFF; CDR3nt: TGTGCGACGGTACTAGCGGATAATGAGCAGTTCTTC
abundance: once; j_gene: TRBJ1-2; v_gene: TRBV9; d_gene: -; CDR3aa: CASSVQMGGSGGYTF; CDR3nt: TGTGCCAGCAGCGTACAAATGGGAGGGTCGGGTGGCTACACCTTC
abundance: -; j_gene: TRBJ2-2; v_gene: TRBV4-3; d_gene: TRBD2; CDR3aa: CASSHTSGGFPNTGELFF; CDR3nt: TGCGCCAGCAGCCATACTAGCGGGGGTTTCCCGAACACCGGGGAGCTGTTTTTT
abundance: -; j_gene: TRBJ1-1; v_gene: TRBV18; d_gene: -; CDR3aa: CASSTEENTEAFF; CDR3nt: TGTGCCAGCTCGACTGAAGAGAACACTGAAGCTTTCTTT
abundance: few; j_gene: TRBJ1-5; v_gene: TRBV7-7; d_gene: -; CDR3aa: CASSLEEGQPQHF; CDR3nt: TGTGCTAGCAGCTTAGAGGAGGGTCAGCCCCAGCATTTT
abundance: -; j_gene: TRBJ2-3; v_gene: TRBV5-4; d_gene: TRBD2; CDR3aa: CASSQKRGGTDTQYF; CDR3nt: TGTGCCAGCAGCCAGAAGCGGGGGGGAACAGATACGCAGTATTTT
abundance: -; j_gene: TRBJ1-4; v_gene: TRBV5-1; d_gene: -; CDR3aa: CASSLDSGGGLGEKLFF; CDR3nt: TGCGCCAGCAGCTTGGATTCCGGCGGGGGGCTCGGGGAAAAACTGTTTTTT
abundance: once; j_gene: TRBJ2-2; v_gene: TRBV28; d_gene: TRBD2; CDR3aa: CARTPGGGLVIGELFF; CDR3nt: TGTGCCCGCACACCTGGGGGGGGTCTTGTGATCGGGGAGCTGTTTTTT
abundance: -; j_gene: TRBJ2-2; v_gene: TRBV19; d_gene: TRBD2; CDR3aa: CASIGGVNTGELFF; CDR3nt: TGTGCCAGTATCGGGGGGGTGAACACCGGGGAGCTGTTTTTT
abundance: -; j_gene: TRBJ2-5; v_gene: TRBV10-2; d_gene: TRBD2; CDR3aa: CASSPSIAGEPETQYF; CDR3nt: TGCGCCAGCAGTCCCTCTATAGCGGGGGAACCAGAGACCCAGTACTTC